The rows below give T cell receptor beta chains drawn from one sample of a study of T-cell reconstitution after alpha-beta-depleted transplantation in children. In TCRdb, the PCR reads were re-called with MiXCR into one record per CDR3 protein. The profile shows around 250,000 distinct CDR3 sequences, roughly 23% of them singletons. The sample consisted of PBMCs, taken before TCRalphabeta/CD19-depleted stem cell transplant. These receptors all stem from a girl aged 2 to 9 with Fanconi anemia, due to receive a stem cell transplant. CDR3s include the opening cysteine and the closing phenylalanine or tryptophan. D genes are given only for firm matches. Some rows have no size entry. The others give once, few or many, or a class for an expanded clone.

CDR3 DNA: TGTGCCAGCAGCCTGGCTGGCGGGGGGAACACCGGGGAGCTGTTTTTT
CDR3 protein: CASSLAGGGNTGELFF
clone size: -
D gene: TRBD2
V gene: TRBV4-2
J gene: TRBJ2-2

CDR3 DNA: TGCAGCGACGCCCTGGGGGTTAGCACAGATACGCAGTATTTT
CDR3 protein: CSDALGVSTDTQYF
clone size: few
D gene: -
V gene: TRBV29-1
J gene: TRBJ2-3

CDR3 DNA: TGCAGCGTTGAGGACTGGGAAGATACGCAGTATTTT
CDR3 protein: CSVEDWEDTQYF
clone size: many
D gene: -
V gene: TRBV29-1
J gene: TRBJ2-3

CDR3 DNA: TGTGCCAGCAGCATCATTTCACCTGAGCAGTTCTTC
CDR3 protein: CASSIISPEQFF
clone size: -
D gene: -
V gene: TRBV11-2
J gene: TRBJ2-1

CDR3 DNA: TGTGCCATCAGTGAGGTCGCAGCCTACGAGCAGTACTTC
CDR3 protein: CAISEVAAYEQYF
clone size: many
D gene: -
V gene: TRBV10-3
J gene: TRBJ2-7

CDR3 DNA: TGTGCCACCAGCAGACTAGCTACCGGGGAGCTGTTTTTT
CDR3 protein: CATSRLATGELFF
clone size: -
D gene: -
V gene: TRBV15
J gene: TRBJ2-2

CDR3 DNA: TGCAGTGGGGTAGGGAATAACAATGAGCAGTTCTTC
CDR3 protein: CSGVGNNNEQFF
clone size: -
D gene: -
V gene: TRBV20-1
J gene: TRBJ2-1

CDR3 DNA: TGTGCCAGCAGTTACGGGGCGGGGGGCACAGATACGCAGTATTTT
CDR3 protein: CASSYGAGGTDTQYF
clone size: many
D gene: TRBD2
V gene: TRBV6-5
J gene: TRBJ2-3

CDR3 DNA: TGTGCCAGCAGCCCTGGACCCAATTCACCCCTCCACTTT
CDR3 protein: CASSPGPNSPLHF
clone size: many
D gene: -
V gene: TRBV13
J gene: TRBJ1-6

CDR3 DNA: TGTGCCAGCAGCCTTATAGCGGGAGACCTCTACGAGCAGTACTTC
CDR3 protein: CASSLIAGDLYEQYF
clone size: many
D gene: TRBD2
V gene: TRBV4-2
J gene: TRBJ2-7

CDR3 DNA: TGCAGCGTTGTAGGGGCGGGGGGGCCTTGGGAGACCCAGTACTTC
CDR3 protein: CSVVGAGGPWETQYF
clone size: -
D gene: TRBD2
V gene: TRBV29-1
J gene: TRBJ2-5

CDR3 DNA: TGCAGCGCGACTAGTATTTCCTACGAGCAGTACTTC
CDR3 protein: CSATSISYEQYF
clone size: many
D gene: -
V gene: TRBV29-1
J gene: TRBJ2-7

CDR3 DNA: TGCAGTGCTAGTCGGGAGGGCTTGGACAATGAGCAGTTCTTC
CDR3 protein: CSASREGLDNEQFF
clone size: few
D gene: TRBD2
V gene: TRBV20-1
J gene: TRBJ2-1

CDR3 DNA: TGTGCCAGCTCACTCTCGGACAGGAACACTGAAGCTTTCTTT
CDR3 protein: CASSLSDRNTEAFF
clone size: -
D gene: -
V gene: TRBV18
J gene: TRBJ1-1

CDR3 DNA: TGTGCCAGCAGTGTTGGACAGCCTCAGCCCCAGCATTTT
CDR3 protein: CASSVGQPQPQHF
clone size: few
D gene: -
V gene: TRBV6-1
J gene: TRBJ1-5

CDR3 DNA: TGCAGCGTTGCCCTACTAGCGGGAGTAGGTCATGAGCAGTTCTTC
CDR3 protein: CSVALLAGVGHEQFF
clone size: many
D gene: TRBD2
V gene: TRBV29-1
J gene: TRBJ2-1